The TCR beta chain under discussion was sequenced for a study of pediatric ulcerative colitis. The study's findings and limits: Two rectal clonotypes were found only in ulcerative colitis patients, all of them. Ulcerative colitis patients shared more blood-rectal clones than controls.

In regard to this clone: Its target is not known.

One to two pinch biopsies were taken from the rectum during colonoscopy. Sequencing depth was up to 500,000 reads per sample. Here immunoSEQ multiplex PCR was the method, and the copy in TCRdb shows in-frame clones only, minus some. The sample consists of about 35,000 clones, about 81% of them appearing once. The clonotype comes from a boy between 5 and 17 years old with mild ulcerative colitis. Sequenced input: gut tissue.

CDR3 sequence: CASSLAGQGAWNSPLHF. DNA for the CDR3: TGTGCCAGCAGCTTAGCTGGACAGGGGGCATGGAATTCACCCCTCCACTTT. The chain is built from TRBV11-3 and TRBJ1-6; TRBD1 matches at 11 bases. This CDR3 spans 17 amino acids. V was pared by 1 base and J by 7 bases, with 6 bases of the junction left unmatched. The germline V gene encodes CDR1 SGHNT and CDR2 YENEEA.